This is a list of T cell receptor beta chains from one sample in a study of blood T cell repertoires in COVID-19. Libraries were prepared by immunoSEQ multiplex PCR; TCRdb keeps only in-frame clonotypes and omits some of them. The top ten clones hold roughly 21% of a sample with some 180,000 clones, around nine tenths of them seen once. The sequenced sample consisted of peripheral blood. These receptors were taken from a man in his fifties or sixties with active or convalescent COVID-19. Both conserved end residues are trimmed from each CDR3.

J gene,V gene,CDR3 protein
TRBJ2-1,TRBV6-1,ATAVYNEQF
TRBJ1-1,TRBV2,ASKKDRNTEAF
TRBJ1-5,TRBV6-5,ASSHGGGPNQPQH
TRBJ1-2,TRBV6-5,ASSYRGRTNYGYT
TRBJ2-3,TRBV5-6,ASSLVAGVLETQY
TRBJ2-7,TRBV11-2,ASSSRVYEQY
TRBJ2-3,TRBV10-3,AISGGGGAPDTQY
TRBJ2-7,TRBV4-1,ASSRSISGGVTYEQY
TRBJ2-3,TRBV4-1,ASSRTSTDTQY
TRBJ2-2,TRBV5-1,ASSKGQGNTGELF
TRBJ2-1,TRBV6-5,ASRNIAGGLHEQF
TRBJ2-5,TRBV7-9,ASTLREAKTQY
TRBJ2-5,TRBV4-2,ASSQDRVVEETQY
TRBJ2-3,TRBV29-1,SSRGLTSTDTQY